The subject of this entry is one TCR beta chain. This sample was taken from a study of T-cell reconstitution after alpha-beta-depleted transplantation in children. The germline V and J ends were trimmed by 7 bases and 7 bases, with 20 bases remaining between them. The germline gives CDR1 SGHRS, CDR2 YFSETQ. CDR3 length: 15 residues. As it was prepared, the TCRbeta library received unique molecular identifiers. A single record per CDR3 protein comes from TCRdb applying MiXCR to the PCR reads. The repertoire consists of more than 150,000 distinct CDR3 sequences, with approximately 7% occurring once and the leading ten covering 3%.

The V gene is TRBV5-1, the J gene TRBJ2-2; D is possibly TRBD1 (6 bases). The material sequenced was PBMCs from the stem cell graft donor, taken from the stem cell graft. This TCR came from a human donor who donated a stem cell graft to a child with Wiskott-Aldrich syndrome. In DNA form, the CDR3 reads TGCGCCAGCCGGAGAACGACAGGACGCGGCGGGGAGCTGTTTTTT. Its protein is CASRRTTGRGGELFF.